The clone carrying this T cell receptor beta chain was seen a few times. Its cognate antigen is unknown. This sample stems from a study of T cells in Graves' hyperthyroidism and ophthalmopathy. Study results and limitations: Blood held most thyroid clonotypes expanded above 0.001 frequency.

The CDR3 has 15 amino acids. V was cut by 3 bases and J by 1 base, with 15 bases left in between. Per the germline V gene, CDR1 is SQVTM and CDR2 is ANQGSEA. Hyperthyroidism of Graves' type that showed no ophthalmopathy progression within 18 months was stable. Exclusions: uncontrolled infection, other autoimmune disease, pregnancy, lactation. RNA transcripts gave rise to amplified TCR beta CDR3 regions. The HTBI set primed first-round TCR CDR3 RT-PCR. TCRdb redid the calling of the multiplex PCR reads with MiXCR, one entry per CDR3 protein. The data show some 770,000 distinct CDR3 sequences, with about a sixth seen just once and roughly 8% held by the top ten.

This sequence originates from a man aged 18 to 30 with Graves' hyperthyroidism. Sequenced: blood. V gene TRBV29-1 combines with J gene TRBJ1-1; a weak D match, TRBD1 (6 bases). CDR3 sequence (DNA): TGCAGCGTTGACAGGGACTACAGGGCGAACACTGAAGCTTTCTTT. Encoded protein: CSVDRDYRANTEAFF.